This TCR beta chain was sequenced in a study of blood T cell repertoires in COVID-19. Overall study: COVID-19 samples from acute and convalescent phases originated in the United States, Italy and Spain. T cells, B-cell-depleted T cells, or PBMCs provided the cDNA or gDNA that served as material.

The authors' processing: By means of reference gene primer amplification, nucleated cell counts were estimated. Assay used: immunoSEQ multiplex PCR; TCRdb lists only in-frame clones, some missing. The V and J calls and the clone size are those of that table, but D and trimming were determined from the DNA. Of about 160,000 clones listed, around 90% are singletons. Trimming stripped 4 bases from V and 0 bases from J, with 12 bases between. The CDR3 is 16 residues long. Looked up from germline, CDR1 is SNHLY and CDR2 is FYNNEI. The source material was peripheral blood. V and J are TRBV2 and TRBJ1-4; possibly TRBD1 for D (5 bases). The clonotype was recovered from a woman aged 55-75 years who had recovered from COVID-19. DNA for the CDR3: TGTGCCAGCAGTGTATTGTTAGGGGCAACTAATGAAAAACTGTTTTTT. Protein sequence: CASSVLLGATNEKLFF.